This TCR beta chain emerged from a study of blood T cells in healthy people across ages (dated by TCRdb to about 2015). In terms of the full investigation: In model experiments, template switching captured about one uniquely barcoded TCR beta cDNA molecule for every two T cells. The study measured age-related changes in TCR beta repertoire diversity using deep sequencing normalized with unique cDNA molecular identifiers. Four age groups were formed from the donors: young (average approximately 15 years), middle-aged (around 39), aged (around 68) and long-lived (less than 85). Donors of different ages were randomly distributed across sequencing lanes to avoid experimental bias. For two donors (one aged 18 to 30 and one aged 80 or older), the study analyzed two additional independent replicas of 1 million unique cDNA reads from the same blood draw. General study outcomes and caveats: The CMV infection status of donors was not known, potentially confounding age-related changes in expanded clonotypes. There was a strong correlation between observed TCR beta diversity and the percentage of naive T cells measured by flow cytometry. Compared with the aged group, the long-lived group had more naive CD4+ T cells, fewer expanded clones and increased TCR diversity, suggesting age selection. Since profiling was done on bulk unsorted PBMCs, naive and antigen-experienced compartments could not be conclusively compared. Observed TCR beta diversity per million T cells fell roughly linearly with age, and a significant reduction was already apparent by age about 43. Estimates of total diversity from one million sequenced T cells were regarded as lower bounds and underestimates.

Trimming removed 3 bases from V and 3 bases from J, leaving 6 bases between the germline ends. CDR1 is given as SGHAT and CDR2 as FQNNGV, both from the germline V gene. Its CDR3 holds 12 amino acids, cysteine through phenylalanine. The only DNA kept is the CDR3, 36 bases in frame from the first base. For this clonotype: Its antigen has not been determined. The record has no base qualities; no much larger clone is one base away.

The 40 or so donors, aged 6 to 90 years, were systemically healthy Caucasian individuals from Russia. Each donor gave approximately 10 milliliters of peripheral blood, collected into EDTA-treated Vacutainer tubes. Ficoll-Paque density-gradient centrifugation was used to isolate PBMCs, with at least 6 million per sample. Trizol reagent was used to extract total RNA from the PBMCs, yielding at least 6 micrograms per sample. Naive CD45RAhigh/CD27high T cell percentages were measured by flow cytometry on a PBMC aliquot from every donor. To prepare the library, 5' RACE was applied. The sample was run on an Illumina HiSeq 2500. A second PCR of 7 to 11 cycles was performed with a sample-barcoded 5' primer and a J-beta primer mix. A template-switch 5' adaptor carrying 12 random nucleotides introduced a unique molecular identifier onto each TCR beta cDNA molecule. Each sample yielded at least 3 million CDR3-containing paired-end reads. First-strand cDNA synthesis was performed from all RNA using the Mint cDNA synthesis kit, with priming by a TRBC-specific oligonucleotide. After uracil-DNA glycosylase treatment, a first 18-cycle PCR used universal primers M1SS and BC2_uni_R on all cDNA. The study's processing was this. For normalization, 1 million high-quality reads were randomly selected from each sample, with every read carrying a distinct molecular identifier. Instead of being binned into consensus sequences, reads with shared molecular identifiers were discarded. CDR3 identification, clonotype clustering and error correction used MiTCR with a Q25 quality threshold and the strictest error-elimination algorithm. A nonparametric unseen species model using Euler transformation provided a lower-bound estimate of total TCR beta diversity. The public reads were quality trimmed at Q25 with fastp and then assembled into clones with MiXCR by TCRdb, keeping productive beta chains. Entries are consolidated by CDR3 protein sequence, retaining the most common genes and DNA. The V and J calls shown here were made by TCRdb, not taken from the authors' results. This sample is represented by fewer than 2,000,000 distinct CDR3 sequences; roughly 30% of them were singletons. The top ten constitute 11% of the sample.

The sequencing sample was made of blood. The sequence was obtained from a woman in her thirties in good health. This receptor chain uses TRBV11-2 and TRBJ2-7; the D gene remains uncertain. The DNA sequence is given as TGTGCCAGCAGCTTTGGCCACTACGAGCAGTACTTC. It encodes CASSFGHYEQYF.